This TCR beta chain originates from a study of shared clonotypes between healthy human individuals. The data were produced by immunoSEQ multiplex PCR, yet TCRdb's version contains in-frame clones alone and is incomplete. The data hold roughly 2 million clones, with 85% to 95% observed a single time. This clonotype was obtained from a man aged 18-30 years in good health. Sequencing was done on a sample of naive CD4+ T cells sorted from blood. Subset noted: CD45RA+ positively selected.

The CDR3 sequence is CASSPSTDLLSGYTF. The CDR3 DNA reads TGCGCCAGCAGCCCTTCGACAGACCTACTTAGCGGCTACACCTTC. This chain joins TRBV5-1 and TRBJ1-2; perhaps TRBD1 as D (5 bases). CDR3 length equals 15 residues. V lost 4 bases, J lost 8 bases, and 21 bases lay in between. The germline V gene has CDR1 SGHRS and CDR2 YFSETQ.